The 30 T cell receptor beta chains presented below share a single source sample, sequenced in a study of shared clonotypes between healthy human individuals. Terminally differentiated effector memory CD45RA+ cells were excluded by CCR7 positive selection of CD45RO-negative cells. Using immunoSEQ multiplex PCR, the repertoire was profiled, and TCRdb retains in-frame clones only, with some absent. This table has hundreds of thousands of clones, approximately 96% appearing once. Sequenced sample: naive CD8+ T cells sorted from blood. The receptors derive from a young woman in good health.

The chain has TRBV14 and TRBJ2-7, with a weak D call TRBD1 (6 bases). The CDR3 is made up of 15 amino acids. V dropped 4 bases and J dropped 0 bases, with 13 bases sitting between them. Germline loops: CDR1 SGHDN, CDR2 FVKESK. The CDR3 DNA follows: TGTGCCAGCAGCCGCACAGGGCTGTTCTCCTACGAGCAGTACTTC. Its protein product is CASSRTGLFSYEQYF.

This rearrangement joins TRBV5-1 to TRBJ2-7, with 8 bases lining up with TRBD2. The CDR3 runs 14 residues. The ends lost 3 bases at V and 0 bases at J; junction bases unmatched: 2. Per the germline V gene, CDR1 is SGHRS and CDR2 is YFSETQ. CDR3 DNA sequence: TGCGCCAGCAGCTGGGGGACTAGCTCCTACGAGCAGTACTTC. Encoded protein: CASSWGTSSYEQYF.

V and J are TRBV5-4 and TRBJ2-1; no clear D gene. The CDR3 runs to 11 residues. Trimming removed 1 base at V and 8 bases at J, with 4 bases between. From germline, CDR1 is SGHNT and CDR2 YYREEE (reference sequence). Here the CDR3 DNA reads TGTGCCAGCAGCTTGTACGATGAGCAGTTCTTC. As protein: CASSLYDEQFF. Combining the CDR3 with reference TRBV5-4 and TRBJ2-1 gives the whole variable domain ETGVTQSPTHLIKTRGQQVTLRCSSQSGHNTVSWYQQALGQGPQFIFQYYREEENGRGNFPPRFSGLQFPNYSSELNVNALELDDSALYLCASSLYDEQFFGPGTRLTVL.

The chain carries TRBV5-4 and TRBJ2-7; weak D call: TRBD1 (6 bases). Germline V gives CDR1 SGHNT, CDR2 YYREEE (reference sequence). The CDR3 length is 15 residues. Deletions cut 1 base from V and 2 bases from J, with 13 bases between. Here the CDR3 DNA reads TGTGCCAGCAGCTTGAGGTCAGGGGAAACCTACGAGCAGTACTTC. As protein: CASSLRSGETYEQYF. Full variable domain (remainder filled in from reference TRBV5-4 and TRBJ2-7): ETGVTQSPTHLIKTRGQQVTLRCSSQSGHNTVSWYQQALGQGPQFIFQYYREEENGRGNFPPRFSGLQFPNYSSELNVNALELDDSALYLCASSLRSGETYEQYFGPGTRLTVT.

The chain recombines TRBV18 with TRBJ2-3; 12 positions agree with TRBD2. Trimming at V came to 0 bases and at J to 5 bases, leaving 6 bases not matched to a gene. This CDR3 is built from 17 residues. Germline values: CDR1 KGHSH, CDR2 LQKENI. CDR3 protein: CASSPPVLAGGEDTQYF. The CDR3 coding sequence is TGTGCCAGCTCACCACCTGTACTAGCGGGAGGTGAAGATACGCAGTATTTT.

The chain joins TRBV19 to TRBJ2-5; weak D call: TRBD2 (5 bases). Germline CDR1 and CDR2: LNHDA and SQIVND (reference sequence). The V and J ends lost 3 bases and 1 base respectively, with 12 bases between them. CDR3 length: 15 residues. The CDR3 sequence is CASSMIFEGQETQYF. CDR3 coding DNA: TGTGCCAGTAGTATGATCTTCGAGGGCCAAGAGACCCAGTACTTC.

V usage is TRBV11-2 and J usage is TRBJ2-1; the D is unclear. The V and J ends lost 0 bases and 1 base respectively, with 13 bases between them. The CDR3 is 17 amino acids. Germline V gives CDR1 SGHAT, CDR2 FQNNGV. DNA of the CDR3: TGTGCCAGCAGCTTAGATCTCGGGCCAGGATCCTACAATGAGCAGTTCTTC. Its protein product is CASSLDLGPGSYNEQFF.

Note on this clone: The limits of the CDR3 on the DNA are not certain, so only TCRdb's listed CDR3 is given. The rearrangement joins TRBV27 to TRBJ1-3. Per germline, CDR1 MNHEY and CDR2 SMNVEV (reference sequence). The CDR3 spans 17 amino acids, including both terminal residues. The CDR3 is CASSFRAREDPRDTIYF.

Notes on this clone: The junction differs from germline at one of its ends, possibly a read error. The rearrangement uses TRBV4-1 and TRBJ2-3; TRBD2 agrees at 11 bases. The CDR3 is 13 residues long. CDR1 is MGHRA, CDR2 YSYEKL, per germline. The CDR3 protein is CASSQTLGLAGGF. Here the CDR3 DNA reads TGCGCCAGCAGCCAAACTCTCGGACTAGCGGGCGGTTTT.

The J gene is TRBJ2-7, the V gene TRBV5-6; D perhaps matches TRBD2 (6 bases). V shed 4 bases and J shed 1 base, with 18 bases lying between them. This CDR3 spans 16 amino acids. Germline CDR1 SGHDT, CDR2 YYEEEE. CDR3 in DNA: TGTGCCAGCAGCCCCCCGAAGGAGGGAGAATCCTACGAGCAGTACTTC. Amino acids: CASSPPKEGESYEQYF. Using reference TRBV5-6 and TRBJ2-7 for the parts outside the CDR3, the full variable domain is DAGVTQSPTHLIKTRGQQVTLRCSPKSGHDTVSWYQQALGQGPQFIFQYYEEEERQRGNFPDRFSGHQFPNYSSELNVNALLLGDSALYLCASSPPKEGESYEQYFGPGTRLTVT.

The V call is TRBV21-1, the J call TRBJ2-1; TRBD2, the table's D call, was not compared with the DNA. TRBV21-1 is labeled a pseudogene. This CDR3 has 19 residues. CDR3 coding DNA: TGTGCCAGCAGCCATAAAGAGAATAGCGGGATACGATCCTACAATGAGCAGTTCTTC. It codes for CASSHKENSGIRSYNEQFF.

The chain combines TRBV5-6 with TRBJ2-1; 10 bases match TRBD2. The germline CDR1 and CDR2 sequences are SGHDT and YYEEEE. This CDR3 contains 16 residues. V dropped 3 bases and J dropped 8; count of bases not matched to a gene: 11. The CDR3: CASSWTYRAGGDEQFF. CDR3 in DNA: TGTGCCAGCAGCTGGACGTACCGAGCGGGAGGGGATGAGCAGTTCTTC.

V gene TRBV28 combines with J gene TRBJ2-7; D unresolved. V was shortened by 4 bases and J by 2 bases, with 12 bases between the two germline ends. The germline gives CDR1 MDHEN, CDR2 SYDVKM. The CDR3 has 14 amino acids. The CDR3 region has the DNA TGTGCCAGCAGTTCGTGGACCGATACCTACGAGCAGTACTTC. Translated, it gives CASSSWTDTYEQYF.

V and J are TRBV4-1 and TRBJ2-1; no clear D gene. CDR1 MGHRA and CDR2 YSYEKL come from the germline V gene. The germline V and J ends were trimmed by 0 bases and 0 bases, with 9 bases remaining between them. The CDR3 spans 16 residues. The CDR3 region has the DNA TGCGCCAGCAGCCAAGAGGTCAGACCCTCCTACAATGAGCAGTTCTTC. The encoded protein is CASSQEVRPSYNEQFF.

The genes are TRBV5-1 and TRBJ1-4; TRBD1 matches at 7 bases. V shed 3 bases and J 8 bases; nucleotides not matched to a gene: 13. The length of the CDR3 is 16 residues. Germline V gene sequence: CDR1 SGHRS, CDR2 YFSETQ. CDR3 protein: CASSYGQEVFREKLFF. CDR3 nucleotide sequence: TGCGCCAGCAGCTACGGACAGGAGGTTTTTCGAGAAAAACTGTTTTTT.

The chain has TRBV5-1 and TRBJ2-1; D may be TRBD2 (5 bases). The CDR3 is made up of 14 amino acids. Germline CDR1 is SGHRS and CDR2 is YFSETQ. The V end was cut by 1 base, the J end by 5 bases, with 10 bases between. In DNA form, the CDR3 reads TGCGCCAGCAGCTTGTGGGAGCGGAACAATGAGCAGTTCTTC. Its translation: CASSLWERNNEQFF.

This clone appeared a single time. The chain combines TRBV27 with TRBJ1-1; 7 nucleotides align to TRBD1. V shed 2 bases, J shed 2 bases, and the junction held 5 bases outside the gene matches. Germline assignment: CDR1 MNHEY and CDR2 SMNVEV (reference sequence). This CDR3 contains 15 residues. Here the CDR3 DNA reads TGTGCCAGCAGTTTAACAGGGGCTTTTAACACTGAAGCTTTCTTT. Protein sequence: CASSLTGAFNTEAFF.

The CDR3 reads CATSGGLAQTYEQYF. The CDR3, as DNA: TGTGCCACTAGCGGAGGACTAGCGCAAACCTACGAGCAGTACTTC. The chain links TRBV15 to TRBJ2-7; TRBD2 matches at 9 bases. The CDR3 is 15 amino acids. Per the germline V gene, CDR1 is LNHNV and CDR2 is YYDKDF (reference sequence). J was trimmed by 2 bases and V by 9 bases; bases with no gene match: 11.

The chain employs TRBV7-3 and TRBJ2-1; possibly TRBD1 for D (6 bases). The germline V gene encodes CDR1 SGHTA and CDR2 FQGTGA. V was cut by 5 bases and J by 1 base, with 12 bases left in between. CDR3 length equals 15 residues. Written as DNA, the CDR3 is TGTGCCAGCAGCCATAAAGGGGGATCCTACAATGAGCAGTTCTTC. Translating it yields CASSHKGGSYNEQFF.

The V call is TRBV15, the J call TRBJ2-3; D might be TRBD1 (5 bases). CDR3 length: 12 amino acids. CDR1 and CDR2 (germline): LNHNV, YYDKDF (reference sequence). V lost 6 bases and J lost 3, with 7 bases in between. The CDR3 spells CATSKGTDTQYF. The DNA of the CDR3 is TGTGCCACCAGTAAGGGGACAGATACGCAGTATTTT.

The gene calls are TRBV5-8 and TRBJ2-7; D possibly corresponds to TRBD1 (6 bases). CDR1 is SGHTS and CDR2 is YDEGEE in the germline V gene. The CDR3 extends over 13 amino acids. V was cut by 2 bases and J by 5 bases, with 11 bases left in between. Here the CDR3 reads CASSLQGSHEQYF. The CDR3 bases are TGTGCCAGCAGCTTACAGGGAAGCCACGAGCAGTACTTC.

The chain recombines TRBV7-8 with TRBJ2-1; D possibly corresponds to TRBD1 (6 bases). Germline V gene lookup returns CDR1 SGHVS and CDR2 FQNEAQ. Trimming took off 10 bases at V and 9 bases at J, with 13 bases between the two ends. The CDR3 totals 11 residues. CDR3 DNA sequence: TGTGCCACCTCAGGGGACGGTGAGCAGTTCTTC. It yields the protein CATSGDGEQFF.

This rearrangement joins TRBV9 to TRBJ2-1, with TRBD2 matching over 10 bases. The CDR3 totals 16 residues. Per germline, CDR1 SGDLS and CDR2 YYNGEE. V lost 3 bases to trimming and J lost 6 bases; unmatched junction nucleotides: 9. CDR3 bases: TGTGCCAGCAGCGAACTAGCGGGAACCCGGAGCAATGAGCAGTTCTTC. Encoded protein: CASSELAGTRSNEQFF.

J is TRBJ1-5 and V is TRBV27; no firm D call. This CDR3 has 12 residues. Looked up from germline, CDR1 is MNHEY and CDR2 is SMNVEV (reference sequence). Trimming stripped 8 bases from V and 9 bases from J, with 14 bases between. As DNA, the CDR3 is TGTGCCAGCGGACTGATAGGGCGGCCCCAGCATTTT. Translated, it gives CASGLIGRPQHF.

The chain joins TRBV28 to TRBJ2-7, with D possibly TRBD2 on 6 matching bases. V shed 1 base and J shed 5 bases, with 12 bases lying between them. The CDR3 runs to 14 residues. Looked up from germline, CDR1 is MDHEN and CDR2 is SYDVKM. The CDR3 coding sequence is TGTGCCAGCAGTTTATTCAGACGGGAGCACGAGCAGTACTTC. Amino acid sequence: CASSLFRREHEQYF.

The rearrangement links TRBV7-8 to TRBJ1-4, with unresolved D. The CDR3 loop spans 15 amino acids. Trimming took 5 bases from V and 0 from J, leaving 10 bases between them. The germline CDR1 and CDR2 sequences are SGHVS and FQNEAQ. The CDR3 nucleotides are TGTGCCAGCAGCCGGACGGATGCAACTAATGAAAAACTGTTTTTT. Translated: CASSRTDATNEKLFF.

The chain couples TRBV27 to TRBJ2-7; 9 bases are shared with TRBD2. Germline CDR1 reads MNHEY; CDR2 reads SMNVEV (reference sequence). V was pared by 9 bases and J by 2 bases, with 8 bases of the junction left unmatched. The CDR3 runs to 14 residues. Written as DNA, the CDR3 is TGTGCCAGTGCGGGAGGGCATGCCCCCTACGAGCAGTACTTC. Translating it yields CASAGGHAPYEQYF.

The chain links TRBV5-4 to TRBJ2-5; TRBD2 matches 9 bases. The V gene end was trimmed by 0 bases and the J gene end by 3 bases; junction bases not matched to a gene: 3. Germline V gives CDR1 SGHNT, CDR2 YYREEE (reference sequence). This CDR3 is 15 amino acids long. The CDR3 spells CASSLVIAGEETQYF. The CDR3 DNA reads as TGTGCCAGCAGCTTGGTGATAGCGGGAGAAGAGACCCAGTACTTC.

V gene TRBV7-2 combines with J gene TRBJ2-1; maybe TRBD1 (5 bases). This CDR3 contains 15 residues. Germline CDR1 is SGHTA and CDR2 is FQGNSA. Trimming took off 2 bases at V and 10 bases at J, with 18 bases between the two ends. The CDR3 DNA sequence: TGTGCCAGCAGCTTAATTGGACAAGGGTCCACGGAGCAGTTCTTC. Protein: CASSLIGQGSTEQFF.

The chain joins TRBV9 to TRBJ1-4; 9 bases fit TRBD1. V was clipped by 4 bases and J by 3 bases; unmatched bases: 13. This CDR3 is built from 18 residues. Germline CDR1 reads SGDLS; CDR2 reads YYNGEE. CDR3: CASSSPLQGALPNEKLFF. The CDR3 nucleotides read TGTGCCAGCAGCTCCCCGCTACAGGGGGCGCTTCCTAATGAAAAACTGTTTTTT.